This entry lists 32 T cell receptor beta chains sequenced from one sample in a study of T cell responses to AZD1222 COVID-19 vaccine. TCRdb's table, derived via immunoSEQ multiplex PCR, lists solely in-frame clones and lacks some. There are fewer than 70,000 clones in the sample; approximately 80% occur only once, and roughly an eighth lies in the top ten. The sample was peripheral blood, taken 28 days after the second AZD1222 dose. Receptors were obtained from an adult who received the AZD1222 COVID-19 vaccine.

This clone was counted once. A junction end diverges from the germline sequence, so it may reflect a read error. J is TRBJ1-3 and V is TRBV6-6; the D gene is possibly TRBD1 (5 bases). CDR1 MNHNY and CDR2 SVGAGI come from the germline V gene (reference sequence). CDR3 length: 16 amino acids. The CDR3 region is CASSYSGPDTGDTIYF. As DNA, the CDR3 is TGTGCCAGCAGTTACTCTGGCCCGGACACTGGAGACACCATATATTTT.

This clone was detected only a few times. This chain connects TRBV19 to TRBJ1-5; no reliable D call. The CDR3 spans 16 residues. V lost 5 bases and J 6 bases, leaving 20 bases between the germline ends. Per germline, CDR1 LNHDA and CDR2 SQIVND (reference sequence). The CDR3 region is CASSVRTVRRLQPQHF. The CDR3, as DNA: TGTGCCAGTAGTGTGAGGACTGTTAGGCGACTTCAGCCCCAGCATTTT.

The V and J genes are TRBV7-9 and TRBJ1-2, with TRBD1 identical over 9 bases. The V segment lost 5 bases and the J segment 6 bases; nucleotides outside the gene matches: 10. The germline gives CDR1 SEHNR, CDR2 FQNEAQ (reference sequence). This CDR3 has 15 amino acids. The DNA of the CDR3 is TGTGCCAGCAGCACATGGGACAGGGATTTAGATGGCTACACCTTC. Residues: CASSTWDRDLDGYTF.

Only one count was recorded for this clone. This sequence joins TRBV28 and TRBJ1-2; D call uncertain. Between the trimmed V and J ends, which lost 5 bases and 9 bases, there was a span of 13 bases. Germline V gives CDR1 MDHEN, CDR2 SYDVKM. The CDR3 runs to 12 residues. CDR3 loop: CASSIDGIRYTF. The CDR3, as DNA: TGTGCCAGCAGTATCGACGGGATTCGCTACACCTTC.

This chain connects TRBV6-5 to TRBJ1-5; tentative D call: TRBD1 (6 bases). The germline V gene has CDR1 MNHEY and CDR2 SVGAGI. Trimming pared 2 bases from V and 1 base from J, leaving 9 bases between. This CDR3 has 15 residues. CDR3: CASSYGTPSNQPQHF. The DNA of the CDR3 is TGTGCCAGCAGTTACGGGACACCGAGCAATCAGCCCCAGCATTTT.

This clone showed up just once. This chain links TRBV2 with TRBJ2-5; 9 nucleotides agree with TRBD2. Germline V gene lookup returns CDR1 SNHLY and CDR2 FYNNEI. This CDR3 contains 13 residues. Trimming removed 9 bases from V and 4 bases from J; junction bases left unmatched: 6. In DNA form, the CDR3 reads TGTGCCAGTAGCACGGGACTAGCAGAGACCCAGTACTTC. Protein sequence: CASSTGLAETQYF.

The chain employs TRBV27 and TRBJ2-3; 7 nucleotides align to TRBD1. Per germline, CDR1 MNHEY and CDR2 SMNVEV (reference sequence). Trimming at V came to 4 bases and at J to 9 bases, leaving 10 bases not matched to a gene. The CDR3 extends over 14 amino acids. In nucleotides, the CDR3 is TGTGCCAGCAGTTCGTTGGGACAGAAACTGACGCAGTATTTT. This sequence encodes CASSSLGQKLTQYF.

This clone showed up just once. The chain uses TRBV19 and TRBJ1-1; 7 bases match TRBD1. The germline CDR1 and CDR2 sequences are LNHDA and SQIVND (reference sequence). The CDR3 runs to 13 residues. Trimming took 11 bases from V and 1 from J; bases not matched to a gene: 7. CDR3 loop: CASRGTANTEAFF. For the CDR3, the DNA is TGTGCCTCAAGGGGGACAGCGAACACTGAAGCTTTCTTT.

This clone has a handful of counts. CDR3 residues: CASSIGLGPSTDTQYF. The CDR3 region has the DNA TGTGCCAGTAGTATCGGACTAGGACCAAGCACAGATACGCAGTATTTT. This sequence joins TRBV19 and TRBJ2-3, with TRBD2 matching 7 bases. The CDR3 extends over 16 amino acids. J lost 0 bases, V lost 3 bases, and 6 bases had no gene match. CDR1 and CDR2 (germline): LNHDA, SQIVND (reference sequence).

The V call is TRBV10-1, the J call TRBJ1-1; D ambiguous. CDR1 WNHNN and CDR2 SYGVQD come from the germline V gene (reference sequence). CDR3 length equals 14 residues. V lost 8 bases and J 4 bases, leaving 17 bases between the germline ends. The DNA of the CDR3 is TGCGCCAGCTCCCAGACGACCCTCGGCACTGAAGCTTTCTTT. Encoded protein: CASSQTTLGTEAFF.

The V gene is TRBV7-3, the J gene TRBJ2-5, with D uncertain. With 2 bases removed from V and 5 bases from J, the gap between germline ends came to 6 bases. CDR3 length equals 12 residues. Per germline, CDR1 SGHTA and CDR2 FQGTGA. CDR3 sequence (DNA): TGTGCCAGCAGCTTATACGGGGAGACCCAGTACTTC. Amino acid sequence: CASSLYGETQYF.

This clone was recorded a few times. The V call is TRBV9, the J call TRBJ2-2; 9 bases line up with TRBD2. The CDR3 consists of 16 residues. Germline V CDR1 and CDR2: SGDLS, YYNGEE. Trimming at V came to 1 base and at J to 3 bases, leaving 4 bases not matched to a gene. CDR3 protein: CASSVNSGGYTGELFF. The DNA of the CDR3 is TGTGCCAGCAGCGTAAATAGCGGGGGTTACACCGGGGAGCTGTTTTTT.

This clone appeared once. V is TRBV30 and J is TRBJ1-3; D is undetermined. The CDR3 spans 14 residues. V was pared by 3 bases and J by 0 bases, with 9 bases between. Germline CDR1 reads GTSNPN; CDR2 reads SVGIG (reference sequence). The CDR3 region has the DNA TGTGCCTGGAGAGTTGATAACTCTGGAAACACCATATATTTT. Translating gives CAWRVDNSGNTIYF.

The rearrangement joins TRBV9 to TRBJ1-1; 10 nucleotides line up with TRBD1. This CDR3 has 15 amino acids. The germline gives CDR1 SGDLS, CDR2 YYNGEE. The ends lost 4 bases at V and 2 bases at J; junction bases unmatched: 5. The CDR3 coding sequence is TGTGCCAGCAGCCCCCGACAGGGGGCAAACACTGAAGCTTTCTTT. Protein: CASSPRQGANTEAFF.

The chain has TRBV4-3 and TRBJ1-6; D unclear. Germline CDR1 reads LGHNA; CDR2 reads YSLEER. CDR3 length: 15 residues. V dropped 0 bases and J dropped 9 bases, with 12 bases sitting between them. Written as DNA, the CDR3 is TGCGCCAGCAGCCAAGATTCGCTTCCGGTTTCACCCCTCCACTTT. Residues: CASSQDSLPVSPLHF.

The chain links TRBV6-5 to TRBJ1-5; D perhaps matches TRBD1 (6 bases). The CDR3 length is 15 residues. Trimming pared 6 bases from V and 0 bases from J, leaving 12 bases between. Germline CDR1 MNHEY, CDR2 SVGAGI. The CDR3 region is CASRPGTYSNQPQHF. The DNA of the CDR3 is TGTGCCAGCAGGCCCGGGACATATAGCAATCAGCCCCAGCATTTT.

This clone was recorded only once. This chain links TRBV6-6 with TRBJ2-3, with D perhaps TRBD1 or TRBD2 (5 bases each). CDR3 length: 14 amino acids. Between the trimmed V and J ends, which lost 0 bases and 2 bases, there was a span of 6 bases. The V gene's germline CDR1 is MNHNY and CDR2 SVGAGI (reference sequence). This CDR3 reads CASSYSGVTDTQYF. CDR3 bases: TGTGCCAGCAGTTACTCGGGGGTCACAGATACGCAGTATTTT.

The chain combines TRBV28 with TRBJ1-5; weak D call: TRBD1 (5 bases). Per germline, CDR1 MDHEN and CDR2 SYDVKM. The CDR3 is 16 residues long. V lost 5 bases and J lost 6, with 20 bases in between. CDR3 amino acids: CASSVNPGMGGQPQHF. The CDR3 DNA follows: TGTGCCAGCAGTGTGAATCCAGGGATGGGAGGTCAGCCCCAGCATTTT.

The genes are TRBV6-4 and TRBJ2-2; D assignment may be TRBD1 or TRBD2 (6 bases each). Germline CDR1 MRHNA, CDR2 SNTAGT. The ends were cut back, 5 bases at V and 2 bases at J, with 9 bases in the middle. This CDR3 spans 14 amino acids. As DNA, the CDR3 is TGTGCCAGCAGTCACGGGGGCAACACCGGGGAGCTGTTTTTT. This translates into CASSHGGNTGELFF.

This sequence joins TRBV19 and TRBJ1-4; D gene uncertain. The CDR3 is made up of 11 amino acids. The germline V and J ends were trimmed by 5 bases and 7 bases, with 5 bases remaining between them. Germline lookup yields CDR1 LNHDA and CDR2 SQIVND (reference sequence). The CDR3 loop reads CASSLGEKLFF. DNA of the CDR3: TGTGCCAGTAGTTTGGGTGAAAAACTGTTTTTT.

This chain connects TRBV5-1 to TRBJ2-1; tentative D call: TRBD2 (5 bases). CDR3 length equals 17 residues. Trimming stripped 4 bases from V and 4 bases from J, with 21 bases between. Germline V gives CDR1 SGHRS, CDR2 YFSETQ. The CDR3 DNA follows: TGCGCCAGCAGCATCCCGGGAATGGCCGCTGGTTACAATGAGCAGTTCTTC. Its translation: CASSIPGMAAGYNEQFF.

V and J are TRBV13 and TRBJ2-7; D gene uncertain. The germline CDR1 and CDR2 sequences are PRHDT and FYEKMQ (reference sequence). The length of the CDR3 is 12 residues. Between the trimmed V and J ends, which lost 5 bases and 6 bases, there was a span of 11 bases. The CDR3 DNA is TGTGCCAGCAGCCGGATTCTGGGCGAGCAGTACTTC. Translated, it gives CASSRILGEQYF.

The chain uses TRBV30 and TRBJ2-2; 8 bases line up with TRBD2. There are 14 residues in the CDR3. Germline-derived CDR1 and CDR2 are GTSNPN and SVGIG (reference sequence). V gave up 4 bases and J gave up 5 bases; unmatched junction bases: 6. This CDR3 is CAWTAGGRTGELFF. CDR3 in DNA: TGTGCCTGGACTGCGGGGGGCCGGACCGGGGAGCTGTTTTTT.

The V call is TRBV11-2, the J call TRBJ1-6; D is undetermined. The CDR3 contains 15 residues. V lost 6 bases to trimming and J lost 9 bases, with 18 bases between them. Per the germline V gene, CDR1 is SGHAT and CDR2 is FQNNGV. The CDR3 DNA reads as TGTGCCAGCAGGAGGACGTTTCGGAGGTTTTCACCCCTCCACTTT. Its protein product is CASRRTFRRFSPLHF.

The chain carries TRBV7-8 and TRBJ1-4; 9 nucleotides agree with TRBD1. This CDR3 spans 17 amino acids. The junction had 12 bases not matched to a gene; V was cut back by 3 bases and J by 7 bases. Germline V gene sequence: CDR1 SGHVS, CDR2 FQNEAQ. In nucleotides, the CDR3 is TGTGCCAGCAGCTTCTCAGGGGGGACAGGGAGGCGTGAAAAACTGTTTTTT. Its protein is CASSFSGGTGRREKLFF. Combining the CDR3 with reference TRBV7-8 and TRBJ1-4 gives the whole variable domain GAGVSQSPRYKVAKRGQDVALRCDPISGHVSLFWYQQALGQGPEFLTYFQNEAQLDKSGLPSDRFFAERPEGSVSTLKIQRTQQEDSAVYLCASSFSGGTGRREKLFFGSGTQLSVL.

This clone has just one count. The chain joins TRBV6-5 to TRBJ2-7; 7 nucleotides line up with TRBD1. Germline V lookup: CDR1 MNHEY, CDR2 SVGAGI. The CDR3 is made up of 14 amino acids. V was clipped by 8 bases and J by 0 bases; unmatched bases: 7. CDR3 sequence: CASSADRVSYEQYF. Here the CDR3 DNA reads TGTGCCAGCTCCGCAGACAGGGTCTCCTACGAGCAGTACTTC.

This clone has a handful of counts. The chain carries TRBV4-1 and TRBJ1-2; TRBD1 matches 9 bases. The CDR3 has 16 residues. Per germline, CDR1 MGHRA and CDR2 YSYEKL. J gave up 5 bases and V 1 base, and 8 bases lay outside the gene matches. The CDR3 loop reads CASSQGDRAPIYGYTF. CDR3 nucleotide sequence: TGCGCCAGCAGCCAAGGGGACAGGGCCCCGATATATGGCTACACCTTC.

This rearrangement joins TRBV2 to TRBJ1-2, with D unclear. Germline loops: CDR1 SNHLY, CDR2 FYNNEI. The CDR3 sequence is 14 residues long. The ends were cut back, 5 bases at V and 8 bases at J, with 18 bases in the middle. The CDR3 DNA reads TGTGCCAGCAGTATCATAGAATCTGCGCGGGGCTACACCTTC. Its translation is CASSIIESARGYTF.

The J gene is TRBJ2-7, the V gene TRBV4-1; D call uncertain. Deletions cut 1 base from V and 2 bases from J, with 18 bases between. The germline gives CDR1 MGHRA, CDR2 YSYEKL. The CDR3 is 17 residues long. CDR3 DNA sequence: TGCGCCAGCAGCCAAGGACGCACCATTGGCAGACCCTACGAGCAGTACTTC. Translation: CASSQGRTIGRPYEQYF.

CDR3 protein: CASQQPDDVYSGNTIYF. CDR3 coding DNA: TGTGCCAGCCAACAACCGGACGACGTTTACTCTGGAAACACCATATATTTT. The rearrangement joins TRBV19 to TRBJ1-3; D gene unclear. The CDR3 has 17 residues. Germline V gene lookup returns CDR1 LNHDA and CDR2 SQIVND (reference sequence). The V and J ends lost 9 bases and 0 bases respectively, with 21 bases between them.

V and J are TRBV2 and TRBJ1-2; D is undetermined. Germline loops: CDR1 SNHLY, CDR2 FYNNEI. CDR3 length: 14 amino acids. V dropped 7 bases and J dropped 3 bases, with 15 bases sitting between them. The CDR3 loop reads CASTSQAADYGYTF. In DNA form, the CDR3 reads TGTGCCAGCACGTCTCAGGCCGCCGACTATGGCTACACCTTC.

This chain uses TRBV7-9 with TRBJ1-1; D is unclear. Germline V lookup: CDR1 SEHNR, CDR2 FQNEAQ (reference sequence). Trimming removed 2 bases from V and 8 bases from J, with 9 bases in between. This CDR3 comprises 12 residues. CDR3 residues: CASSLPRAEAFF. The CDR3 DNA reads as TGTGCCAGCAGCTTACCTCGGGCAGAAGCTTTCTTT.